This T cell receptor (beta chain) is drawn from a study of T-cell memory formation after mild COVID-19. Study information: Largely donor-specific sequence clusters came from a couple of donors.

Study-wide points: Researchers could not confirm that second-wave clones peaking on day 37 targeted SARS-CoV-2. Some clones that responded turned up in pre-infection memory, which suggests that cross-reactive memory joined in.

The germline V gene has CDR1 MNHEY and CDR2 SVGAGI. This CDR3 region has 16 residues. V lost 0 bases and J lost 2, with 12 bases in between. 5'RACE with constant-segment primers built TCRalpha and TCRbeta cDNA libraries with UMIs. TCRdb independently ran MiXCR on the 5' RACE reads; one entry per CDR3 protein. The data show about 400,000 distinct CDR3 sequences, around a quarter seen once. This clonotype was observed a handful of times. The antigen is not known. The clonotype was recovered from an adult woman who had mild COVID-19 (a few samples of this study predate the infection). Cell type and time point are not known. The chain couples TRBV6-5 to TRBJ2-3; D is unclear. Material: PBMCs or a T cell subset sorted from them (not recorded which). CDR3 in amino acids: CASSYSNQVSTDTQYF. The DNA for the CDR3 is TGTGCCAGCAGTTACTCGAATCAAGTGTCCACAGATACGCAGTATTTT.